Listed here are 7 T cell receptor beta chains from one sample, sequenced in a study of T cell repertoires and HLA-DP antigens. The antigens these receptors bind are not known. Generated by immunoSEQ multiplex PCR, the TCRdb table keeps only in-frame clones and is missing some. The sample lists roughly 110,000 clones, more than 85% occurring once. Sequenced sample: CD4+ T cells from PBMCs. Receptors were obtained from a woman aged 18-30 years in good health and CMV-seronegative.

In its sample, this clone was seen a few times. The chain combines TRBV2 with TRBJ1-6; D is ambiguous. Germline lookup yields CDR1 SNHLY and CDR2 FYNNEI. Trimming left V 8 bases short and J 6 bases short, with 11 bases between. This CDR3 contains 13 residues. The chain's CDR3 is CASVGTFNSPLHF. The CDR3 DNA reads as TGTGCCAGCGTCGGAACATTTAATTCACCCCTCCACTTT.

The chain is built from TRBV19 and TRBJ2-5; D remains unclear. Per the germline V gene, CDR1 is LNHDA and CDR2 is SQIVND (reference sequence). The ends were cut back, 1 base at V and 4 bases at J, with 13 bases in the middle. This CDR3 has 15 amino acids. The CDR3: CASSIVGEERETQYF. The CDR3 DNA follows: TGTGCCAGTAGTATAGTTGGGGAAGAAAGAGAGACCCAGTACTTC. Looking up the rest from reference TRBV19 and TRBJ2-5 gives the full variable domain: DGGITQSPKYLFRKEGQNVTLSCEQNLNHDAMYWYRQDPGQGLRLIYYSQIVNDFQKGDIAEGYSVSREKKESFPLTVTSAQKNPTAFYLCASSIVGEERETQYFGPGTRLLVL.

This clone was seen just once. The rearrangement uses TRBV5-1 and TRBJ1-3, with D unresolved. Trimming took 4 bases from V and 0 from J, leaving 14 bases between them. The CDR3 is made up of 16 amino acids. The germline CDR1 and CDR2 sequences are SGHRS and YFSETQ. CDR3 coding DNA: TGCGCCAGCAGCGACCCTGGGAAGAACTCTGGAAACACCATATATTTT. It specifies CASSDPGKNSGNTIYF.

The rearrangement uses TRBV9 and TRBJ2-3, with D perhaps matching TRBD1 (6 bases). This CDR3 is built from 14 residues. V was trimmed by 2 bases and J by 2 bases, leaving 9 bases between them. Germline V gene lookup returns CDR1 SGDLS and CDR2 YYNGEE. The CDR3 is CASSVRQDTDTQYF. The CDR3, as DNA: TGTGCCAGCAGCGTCAGACAGGACACAGATACGCAGTATTTT.

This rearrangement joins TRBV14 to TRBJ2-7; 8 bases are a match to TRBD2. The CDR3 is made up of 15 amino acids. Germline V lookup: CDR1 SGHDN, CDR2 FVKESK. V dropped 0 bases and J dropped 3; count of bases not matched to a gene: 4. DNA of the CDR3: TGTGCCAGCAGCCAAGAGCCTAGCGGGTACTACGAGCAGTACTTC. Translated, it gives CASSQEPSGYYEQYF.

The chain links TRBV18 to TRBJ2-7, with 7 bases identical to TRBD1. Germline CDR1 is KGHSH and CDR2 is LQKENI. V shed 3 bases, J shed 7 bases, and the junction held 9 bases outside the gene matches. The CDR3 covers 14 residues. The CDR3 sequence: CASSPVGQRPEQYF. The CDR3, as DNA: TGTGCCAGCTCACCGGTGGGACAGCGTCCGGAGCAGTACTTC.

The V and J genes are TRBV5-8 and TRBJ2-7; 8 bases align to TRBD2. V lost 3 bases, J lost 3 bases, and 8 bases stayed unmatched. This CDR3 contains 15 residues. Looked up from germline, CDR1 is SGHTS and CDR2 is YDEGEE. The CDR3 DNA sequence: TGTGCCAGCAGCTACCAAGCGGGAGTAGGCTACGAGCAGTACTTC. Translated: CASSYQAGVGYEQYF.